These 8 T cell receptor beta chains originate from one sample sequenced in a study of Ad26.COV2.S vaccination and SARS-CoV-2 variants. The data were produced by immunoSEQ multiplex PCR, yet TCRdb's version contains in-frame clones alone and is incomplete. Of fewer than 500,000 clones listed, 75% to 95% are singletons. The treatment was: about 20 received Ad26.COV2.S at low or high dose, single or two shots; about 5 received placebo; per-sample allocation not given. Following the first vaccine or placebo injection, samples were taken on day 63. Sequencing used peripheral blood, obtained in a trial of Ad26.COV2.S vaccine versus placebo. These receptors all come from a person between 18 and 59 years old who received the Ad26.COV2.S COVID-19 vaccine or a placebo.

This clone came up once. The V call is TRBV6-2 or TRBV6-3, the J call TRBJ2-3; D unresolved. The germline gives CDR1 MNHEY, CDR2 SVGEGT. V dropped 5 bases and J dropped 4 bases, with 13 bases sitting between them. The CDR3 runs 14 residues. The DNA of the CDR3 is TGTGCCAGCAGTCCCCCCGACTCACCAGATACGCAGTATTTT. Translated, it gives CASSPPDSPDTQYF.

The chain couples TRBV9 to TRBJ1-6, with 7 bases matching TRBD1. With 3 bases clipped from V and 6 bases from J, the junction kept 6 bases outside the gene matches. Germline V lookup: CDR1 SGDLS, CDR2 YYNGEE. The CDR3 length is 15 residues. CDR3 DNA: TGTGCCAGCAGCGGCGACAGGGAGCCTAATTCACCCCTCCACTTT. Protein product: CASSGDREPNSPLHF.

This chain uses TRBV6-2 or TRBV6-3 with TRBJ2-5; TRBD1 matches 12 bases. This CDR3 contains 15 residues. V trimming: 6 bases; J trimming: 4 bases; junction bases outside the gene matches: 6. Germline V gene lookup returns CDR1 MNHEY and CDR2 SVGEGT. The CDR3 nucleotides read TGTGCCAGCAGCGCCGGGACAGGGGGCGGAGAGACCCAGTACTTC. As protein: CASSAGTGGGETQYF.

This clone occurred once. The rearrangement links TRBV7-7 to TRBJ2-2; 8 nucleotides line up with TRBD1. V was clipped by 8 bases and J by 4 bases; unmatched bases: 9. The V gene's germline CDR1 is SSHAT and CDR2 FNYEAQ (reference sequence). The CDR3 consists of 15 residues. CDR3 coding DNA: TGTGCCAGCGGGGCCGGACAGGGTATCACCGGGGAGCTGTTTTTT. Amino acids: CASGAGQGITGELFF.

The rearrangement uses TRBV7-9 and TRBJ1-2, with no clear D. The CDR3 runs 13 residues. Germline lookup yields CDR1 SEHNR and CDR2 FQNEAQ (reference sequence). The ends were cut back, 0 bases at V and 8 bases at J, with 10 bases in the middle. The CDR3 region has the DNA TGTGCCAGCAGCTTAGCTTCGGCGGGGGGCTACACCTTC. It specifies CASSLASAGGYTF. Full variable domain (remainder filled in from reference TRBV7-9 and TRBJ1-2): DTGVSQNPRHKITKRGQNVTFRCDPISEHNRLYWYRQTLGQGPEFLTYFQNEAQLEKSRLLSDRFSAERPKGSFSTLEIQRTEQGDSAMYLCASSLASAGGYTFGSGTRLTVV.

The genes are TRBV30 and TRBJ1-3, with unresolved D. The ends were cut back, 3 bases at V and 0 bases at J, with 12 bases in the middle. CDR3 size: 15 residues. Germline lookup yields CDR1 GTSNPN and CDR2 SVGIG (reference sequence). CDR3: CAWRLAGISGNTIYF. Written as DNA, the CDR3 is TGTGCCTGGAGGTTGGCGGGGATCTCTGGAAACACCATATATTTT.

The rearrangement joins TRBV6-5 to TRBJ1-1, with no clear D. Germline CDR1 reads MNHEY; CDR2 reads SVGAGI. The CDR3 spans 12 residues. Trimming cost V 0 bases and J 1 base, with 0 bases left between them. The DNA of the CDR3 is TGTGCCAGCAGTTACTCGAACACTGAAGCTTTCTTT. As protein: CASSYSNTEAFF.

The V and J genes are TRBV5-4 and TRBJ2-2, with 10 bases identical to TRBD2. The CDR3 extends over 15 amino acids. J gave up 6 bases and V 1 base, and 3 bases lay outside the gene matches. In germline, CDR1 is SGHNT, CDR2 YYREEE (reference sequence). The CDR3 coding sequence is TGTGCCAGCAGCTTGTGGCTAGCGGGAGCCGGGGAGCTGTTTTTT. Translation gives CASSLWLAGAGELFF.